Described below is a single TCR beta chain sequence and its context. TCRdb ran MiXCR on the 5' RACE reads and lists one entry per CDR3 protein. The top ten clones hold approximately 13% of a sample with 430,000 or so distinct CDR3 sequences, roughly 25% of them seen once. This entry comes from a study of T-cell memory formation after mild COVID-19. V shed 3 bases and J 0 bases; nucleotides not matched to a gene: 13. Germline loops: CDR1 SGHTA, CDR2 FQGTGA. CDR3 length: 19 residues. The TCR originated in an adult woman who had mild COVID-19 (a few samples of this study predate the infection). Cell type and time point are not known. Source material: PBMCs or a T cell subset sorted from them (not recorded which). The V and J genes are TRBV7-3 and TRBJ2-1; 8 positions agree with TRBD1. CDR3 DNA sequence: TGTGCCAGCAGCTTTAGGACAGGGTCCTCGCAGCGCTCCTACAATGAGCAGTTCTTC. This gives the protein CASSFRTGSSQRSYNEQFF. The variable domain in full, with the rest retrieved from reference TRBV7-3 and TRBJ2-1, is GAGVSQTPSNKVTEKGKYVELRCDPISGHTALYWYRQSLGQGPEFLIYFQGTGAADDSGLPNDRFFAVRPEGSVSTLKIQRTERGDSAVYLCASSFRTGSSQRSYNEQFFGPGTRLTVL.